Shown below are 20 T cell receptor beta chains from a single sample sequenced in a study of identical twins. One entry per CDR3 protein results from TCRdb running MiXCR on the 5' RACE reads. In the table there are hundreds of thousands of distinct CDR3 sequences, 6.1% of which are singletons. Sequenced sample: naive T cells sorted from blood. These receptors originate from a man aged 18 to 35 in good health.

The table lists this clonotype with many counts. This chain joins TRBV12-3 or TRBV12-4 and TRBJ2-4; perhaps TRBD2 as D (6 bases). Trimming cost V 3 bases and J 0 bases, with 21 bases left between them. This CDR3 spans 19 amino acids. The CDR3 DNA is TGTGCCAGCAGTTTTATCCCCACTTTGGGGGGTAGAGCCAAAAACATTCAGTACTTC. Amino acids: CASSFIPTLGGRAKNIQYF.

This clonotype was picked up a small number of times. The chain recombines TRBV7-2 with TRBJ2-7; D might be TRBD2 (6 bases). V lost 0 bases and J lost 4, with 10 bases in between. The germline gives CDR1 SGHTA, CDR2 FQGNSA. The CDR3 totals 14 residues. CDR3 protein: CASSLAAGPYEQYF. The CDR3 region has the DNA TGTGCCAGCAGCTTAGCGGCGGGGCCATACGAGCAGTACTTC.

In this sample, this clonotype turned up many times. The chain recombines TRBV7-9 with TRBJ2-3; weak D call: TRBD2 (5 bases). The CDR3 is 14 amino acids. Deletions cut 6 bases from V and 3 bases from J, with 13 bases between. Germline assignment: CDR1 SEHNR and CDR2 FQNEAQ (reference sequence). The CDR3 here is CASRGQSGTDTQYF. The CDR3 nucleotides are TGTGCCAGCAGGGGCCAAAGCGGAACAGATACGCAGTATTTT.

This sequence joins TRBV20-1 and TRBJ1-3; D perhaps matches TRBD1 (6 bases). The CDR3 extends over 15 amino acids. Trimming took off 6 bases at V and 0 bases at J, with 15 bases between the two ends. The germline CDR1 and CDR2 sequences are DFQATT and SNEGSKA (reference sequence). CDR3 sequence reads: CSALTRGNSGNTIYF. CDR3 coding DNA: TGCAGTGCCCTAACCAGGGGTAACTCTGGAAACACCATATATTTT.

This clonotype showed up just a few times. The CDR3 DNA sequence: TGTGCCAGCAGTGGACCAGGGGTCAATCAGCCCCAGCATTTT. It is translated as CASSGPGVNQPQHF. This sequence joins TRBV12-3 or TRBV12-4 and TRBJ1-5; D may be TRBD1 (6 bases). Trimming shortened V by 5 bases and J by 3 bases, and 11 bases separated the two germline ends. This CDR3 is 14 amino acids long.

This clonotype occurred a few times. This chain uses TRBV12-3 or TRBV12-4 with TRBJ2-1; tentative D call: TRBD2 (6 bases). The CDR3 spans 15 residues. Between the trimmed V and J ends, which lost 3 bases and 2 bases, there was a span of 11 bases. The DNA of the CDR3 is TGTGCCAGCAGTTTCGCACTAGCTGCCTACAATGAGCAGTTCTTC. It encodes CASSFALAAYNEQFF.

The rearrangement uses TRBV14 and TRBJ2-2, with 7 bases that match TRBD1. This CDR3 spans 16 amino acids. CDR1 is SGHDN and CDR2 is FVKESK in the germline V gene. V shed 0 bases, J shed 5 bases, and the junction held 6 bases outside the gene matches. The CDR3 DNA reads as TGTGCCAGCAGCCAAGACCCAGGGGGATGGACCGGGGAGCTGTTTTTT. It encodes CASSQDPGGWTGELFF.

This clonotype was counted many times. The V call is TRBV5-1, the J call TRBJ2-1; 9 bases are shared with TRBD2. Germline V gene data show CDR1 as SGHRS and CDR2 as YFSETQ. The CDR3 runs to 16 residues. V lost 0 bases, J lost 0 bases, and 1 base stayed unmatched. CDR3 nucleotides: TGCGCCAGCAGCTTGGTAGCGGGAGACTCCTACAATGAGCAGTTCTTC. Translating it yields CASSLVAGDSYNEQFF.

In this sample, this clonotype turned up many times. The chain uses TRBV12-3 or TRBV12-4 and TRBJ2-5; D unresolved. V was shortened by 5 bases and J by 5 bases, with 9 bases between the two germline ends. The CDR3 is made up of 12 amino acids. CDR3: CASSTTVETQYF. The DNA of the CDR3 is TGTGCCAGCAGTACGACGGTCGAGACCCAGTACTTC.

Written as DNA, the CDR3 is TGTGCCAGCAGTTTATTCGCTAAAACCGGGGAGCTGTTTTTT. It yields the protein CASSLFAKTGELFF. The rearrangement uses TRBV27 and TRBJ2-2; D ambiguous. The ends were cut back, 1 base at V and 5 bases at J, with 8 bases in the middle. This CDR3 is 14 amino acids long. The germline gives CDR1 MNHEY, CDR2 SMNVEV (reference sequence).

This clonotype occurred many times. V and J are TRBV5-1 and TRBJ1-2; D ambiguous. The CDR3 totals 13 residues. Germline V CDR1 and CDR2: SGHRS, YFSETQ. V shed 0 bases and J shed 6 bases, with 9 bases lying between them. The DNA for the CDR3 is TGCGCCAGCAGCTTGGAGGGCCTGAATGGCTACACCTTC. Encoded protein: CASSLEGLNGYTF.

This clonotype was picked up a small number of times. This chain uses TRBV20-1 with TRBJ2-1, with 9 bases aligning to TRBD2. Trimming cost V 3 bases and J 8 bases; bases outside gene matches: 11. The CDR3 has 15 amino acids. Germline V CDR1 and CDR2: DFQATT, SNEGSKA (reference sequence). DNA of the CDR3: TGCAGTGCTAGGGCGGGGACTAGCCGAATCCATGAGCAGTTCTTC. It is translated as CSARAGTSRIHEQFF.

This chain joins TRBV12-3 or TRBV12-4 and TRBJ2-2, with D possibly being TRBD2 (6 bases). Trimming took 3 bases from V and 0 from J, leaving 17 bases between them. The CDR3 runs to 18 residues. The CDR3 nucleotides are TGTGCCAGCAGTTTTGTTAGCGGCCGCCGTCCGAACACCGGGGAGCTGTTTTTT. Its translation: CASSFVSGRRPNTGELFF.

This clonotype turned up a few times. The genes are TRBV5-1 and TRBJ2-2; perhaps TRBD2 as D (6 bases). Trimming removed 1 base at V and 5 bases at J, with 12 bases between. The CDR3 totals 15 residues. Looked up from germline, CDR1 is SGHRS and CDR2 is YFSETQ. The CDR3 protein is CASSLQGGETGELFF. In DNA form, the CDR3 reads TGCGCCAGCAGCTTGCAGGGCGGGGAGACCGGGGAGCTGTTTTTT.

There are a few counts of this clonotype. This chain's CDR3 is CSARGMVVGGSNEQFF. CDR3 DNA sequence: TGCAGTGCTAGAGGGATGGTTGTCGGGGGGTCCAATGAGCAGTTCTTC. The chain uses TRBV20-1 and TRBJ2-1, with 7 nucleotides matching TRBD2. This CDR3 is built from 16 residues. Germline lookup yields CDR1 DFQATT and CDR2 SNEGSKA (reference sequence). V was clipped by 1 base and J by 6 bases; unmatched bases: 12.

The sample holds many counts of this clonotype. V usage is TRBV27 and J usage is TRBJ1-6, with 9 bases matching TRBD1. The CDR3 spans 16 residues. The V gene end was trimmed by 4 bases and the J gene end by 9 bases; junction bases not matched to a gene: 10. From germline, CDR1 is MNHEY and CDR2 SMNVEV (reference sequence). The CDR3 nucleotides read TGTGCCAGCAGTTCCGGGACAGGGTACGGTACTTCACCCCTCCACTTT. It specifies CASSSGTGYGTSPLHF.

This chain links TRBV7-2 with TRBJ2-1; 9 nucleotides agree with TRBD1. CDR3 length equals 15 residues. Trimming at V came to 5 bases and at J to 6 bases, leaving 8 bases not matched to a gene. Per the germline V gene, CDR1 is SGHTA and CDR2 is FQGNSA. The CDR3 region is CASSRRDRVFNEQFF. CDR3 coding DNA: TGTGCCAGCAGCCGCCGGGACAGGGTTTTCAATGAGCAGTTCTTC.

This clonotype appeared a few times. The chain has TRBV4-1 and TRBJ2-7, with TRBD2 matching over 10 bases. The CDR3 runs 15 residues. V lost 5 bases and J lost 1; bases outside the gene matches: 5. Germline CDR1 reads MGHRA; CDR2 reads YSYEKL. The DNA of the CDR3 is TGCGCCAGCAGCGCACTAGCGGGAAGTTCCTACGAGCAGTACGTC. It is translated as CASSALAGSSYEQYV.

This chain links TRBV28 with TRBJ2-1, with TRBD2 matching over 9 bases. This CDR3 contains 20 residues. Germline V gives CDR1 MDHEN, CDR2 SYDVKM. J was trimmed by 6 bases and V by 7 bases; bases with no gene match: 25. The CDR3 DNA reads as TGTGCCAGCAAATTACTCGCCGCAGGGGAGTTAGCGGGAGCTCTCAATGAGCAGTTCTTC. It encodes CASKLLAAGELAGALNEQFF.

The chain employs TRBV7-2 and TRBJ2-2, with no clear D. This CDR3 comprises 14 residues. With 5 bases removed from V and 4 bases from J, the gap between germline ends came to 11 bases. In germline, CDR1 is SGHTA, CDR2 FQGNSA. The CDR3 DNA follows: TGTGCCAGCAGCACTAAAACATCCACCGGGGAGCTGTTTTTT. It translates to CASSTKTSTGELFF.